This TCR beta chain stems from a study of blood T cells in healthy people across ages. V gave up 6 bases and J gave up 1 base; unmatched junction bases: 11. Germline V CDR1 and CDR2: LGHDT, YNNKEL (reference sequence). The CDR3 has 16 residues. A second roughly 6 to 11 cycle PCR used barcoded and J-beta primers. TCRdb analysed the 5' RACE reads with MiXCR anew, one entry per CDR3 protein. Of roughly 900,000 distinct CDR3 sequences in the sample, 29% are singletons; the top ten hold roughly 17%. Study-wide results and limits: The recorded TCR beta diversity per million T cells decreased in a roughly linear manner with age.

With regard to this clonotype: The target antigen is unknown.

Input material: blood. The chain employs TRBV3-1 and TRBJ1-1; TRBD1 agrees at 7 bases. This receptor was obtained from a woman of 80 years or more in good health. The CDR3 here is CASRQNPGQTNTEAFF. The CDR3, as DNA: TGTGCCAGCAGGCAAAATCCGGGACAGACGAACACTGAAGCTTTCTTT.